Listed below are T cell receptor beta chains from one sample, sequenced in a study of early T cells in non-severe SARS-CoV-2 infection. Each CDR3 protein is one row after TCRdb ran MiXCR on the 5' RACE reads. The sample has 20,000 to 25,000 distinct CDR3 sequences, 5% to 6% seen once. Sequenced material: whole blood, taken at baseline. Source of these receptors: an adult who was a healthcare worker with PCR-confirmed SARS-CoV-2 infection or an uninfected control (not recorded which). Each CDR3 is given with its conserved first and last residue. The D gene is left open where the match is weak. Where a row states a size, it is once, few, many or the class of an expanded clone; other rows omit it.

D	J	size	V	CDR3	DNA
-	TRBJ2-1	many	TRBV24-1	CATSAVEAGKNEQFF	TGTGCCACCAGTGCCGTGGAGGCAGGGAAGAATGAGCAGTTCTTC
-	TRBJ2-3	-	TRBV7-6	CASSPGVSSVDTQYF	TGTGCCAGCAGCCCGGGGGTCTCCTCAGTAGATACGCAGTATTTT
-	TRBJ1-4	-	TRBV11-2	CASSLERGANEKLFF	TGTGCCAGCAGCTTAGAGCGGGGAGCTAATGAAAAACTGTTTTTT
-	TRBJ2-7	many	TRBV18	CASSGTAYEQYF	TGTGCCAGCTCAGGGACGGCCTACGAGCAGTACTTC
-	TRBJ1-1	-	TRBV6-2/TRBV6-3	CASNKGSIWAFF	TGTGCCAGCAACAAAGGGAGTATTTGGGCTTTCTTT
-	TRBJ1-2	-	TRBV12-3/TRBV12-4	CASSLGDMVGSGYGYTF	TGTGCCAGCAGTTTAGGTGATATGGTGGGGTCTGGCTATGGCTACACCTTC
-	TRBJ2-7	many	TRBV6-2/TRBV6-3	CASSYDGGNEQYF	TGTGCCAGCAGTTACGATGGGGGGAACGAGCAGTACTTC
TRBD1	TRBJ2-5	medium-sized	TRBV11-2	CASSLEGGQAFQETQYF	TGTGCCAGCAGCTTAGAAGGCGGACAGGCCTTCCAAGAGACCCAGTACTTC
-	TRBJ1-6	medium-sized	TRBV4-3	CASSREGGAGTYNSPLHF	TGCGCCAGCAGCCGGGAGGGAGGGGCAGGGACCTATAATTCACCCCTCCACTTT
TRBD2	TRBJ2-1	many	TRBV27	CASRTSSSYNEQFF	TGTGCCAGCCGGACTAGCTCATCCTACAATGAGCAGTTCTTC
TRBD1	TRBJ1-2	few	TRBV7-2	CASSPTGQGPDYGYTF	TGTGCCAGCAGCCCAACCGGACAGGGTCCGGACTATGGCTACACCTTC
TRBD1	TRBJ1-1	-	TRBV3-1	CASSQRDRGQAEAFF	TGTGCCAGCAGCCAGAGGGACAGGGGGCAGGCTGAAGCTTTCTTT
TRBD2	TRBJ2-1	medium-sized	TRBV2	CASNHGERGTEQFF	TGTGCCAGCAATCACGGCGAGCGGGGGACTGAGCAGTTCTTC
-	TRBJ2-1	many	TRBV2	CASSPDMDNEQFF	TGTGCCAGCAGCCCCGACATGGACAATGAGCAGTTCTTC
-	TRBJ2-3	few	TRBV29-1	CSVDRSADTQYF	TGCAGCGTTGACAGGTCCGCAGATACGCAGTATTTT
-	TRBJ1-5	-	TRBV18	CASSLLGQRKQPQHF	TGTGCCAGCTCGCTGCTCGGACAGCGTAAACAGCCCCAGCATTTT
TRBD1	TRBJ1-2	many	TRBV29-1	CSVGETGHYGYTF	TGCAGCGTTGGAGAGACAGGGCACTATGGCTACACCTTC